The rows below give T cell receptor beta chains drawn from one sample of a study of cytomegalovirus exposure and HLA in healthy donors. Sequencing used immunoSEQ multiplex PCR; TCRdb keeps in-frame clones, though not all of them. The data contain some 190,000 clones, 77% of them singletons. Sample: PBMCs. The receptors were sampled from a man aged 18 to 30 in good health and CMV-seronegative. Both conserved end residues are part of each CDR3. Each record gives: J gene, clone size, D gene, V gene, CDR3 protein, CDR3 DNA. D genes are given only for firm matches. Clone sizes are given selectively: once, few, many, or a class where the clone is expanded.

J gene: TRBJ1-2; clone size: -; D gene: -; V gene: TRBV19; CDR3 protein: CASSLQGNYGYTF; CDR3 DNA: TGTGCCAGTAGTCTACAGGGAAACTATGGCTACACCTTC
J gene: TRBJ1-5; clone size: -; D gene: -; V gene: TRBV6-1; CDR3 protein: CASSGRGTRIYSNQPQHF; CDR3 DNA: TGTGCCAGCAGTGGAAGGGGTACGAGAATTTATAGCAATCAGCCCCAGCATTTT
J gene: TRBJ2-7; clone size: once; D gene: -; V gene: TRBV14; CDR3 protein: CASSQEPWASTSYEQYF; CDR3 DNA: TGTGCCAGCAGCCAAGAACCCTGGGCCAGTACCTCCTACGAGCAGTACTTC
J gene: TRBJ2-1; clone size: -; D gene: -; V gene: TRBV7-9; CDR3 protein: CASSPPLAYNEQFF; CDR3 DNA: TGTGCCAGCAGCCCCCCCTTGGCATACAATGAGCAGTTCTTC
J gene: TRBJ2-7; clone size: -; D gene: TRBD2; V gene: TRBV4-2; CDR3 protein: CASSQDRASGSYEQYF; CDR3 DNA: TGTGCCAGCAGCCAAGATCGGGCTAGCGGGAGTTACGAGCAGTACTTC
J gene: TRBJ1-5; clone size: few; D gene: TRBD1; V gene: TRBV30; CDR3 protein: CAWSVWGQGVGQPQHF; CDR3 DNA: TGTGCCTGGAGTGTTTGGGGGCAGGGGGTAGGACAGCCCCAGCATTTT
J gene: TRBJ2-1; clone size: -; D gene: TRBD2; V gene: TRBV5-1; CDR3 protein: CASSFGREFNNEQFF; CDR3 DNA: TGCGCCAGCAGCTTTGGGCGGGAGTTTAACAATGAGCAGTTCTTC
J gene: TRBJ1-2; clone size: -; D gene: -; V gene: TRBV4-3; CDR3 protein: CASSQDLFLTESDGYTF; CDR3 DNA: TGCGCTAGCAGCCAAGATCTCTTCCTGACGGAGTCGGATGGCTACACCTTC
J gene: TRBJ2-1; clone size: -; D gene: -; V gene: TRBV4-1; CDR3 protein: CASSQLLGPELYNEQFF; CDR3 DNA: TGCGCCAGCAGCCAATTGTTGGGCCCAGAACTTTACAATGAGCAGTTCTTC
J gene: TRBJ2-7; clone size: many; D gene: TRBD1; V gene: TRBV6-6; CDR3 protein: CASSHIGTGVYEQYF; CDR3 DNA: TGTGCCAGCAGTCACATCGGGACAGGGGTCTACGAGCAGTACTTC
J gene: TRBJ1-2; clone size: -; D gene: -; V gene: TRBV6-5; CDR3 protein: CASRPIGALNGYTF; CDR3 DNA: TGTGCCAGCAGACCTATAGGGGCCCTCAATGGCTACACCTTC
J gene: TRBJ1-1; clone size: once; D gene: -; V gene: TRBV30; CDR3 protein: CAWETGGPTEAFF; CDR3 DNA: TGTGCCTGGGAGACGGGGGGCCCAACTGAAGCTTTCTTT
J gene: TRBJ1-5; clone size: -; D gene: -; V gene: TRBV19; CDR3 protein: CASSAGFAGNQPQHF; CDR3 DNA: TGTGCCAGTAGCGCGGGGTTTGCTGGCAATCAGCCCCAGCATTTT
J gene: TRBJ2-5; clone size: -; D gene: -; V gene: TRBV4-1; CDR3 protein: CASSPSGTTETQYF; CDR3 DNA: TGCGCCAGCAGCCCTTCCGGGACAACGGAGACCCAGTACTTC
J gene: TRBJ2-7; clone size: -; D gene: TRBD1; V gene: TRBV9; CDR3 protein: CASSIGTGYEQYF; CDR3 DNA: TGTGCCAGCAGCATCGGGACAGGATACGAGCAGTACTTC
J gene: TRBJ2-3; clone size: -; D gene: TRBD1; V gene: TRBV25-1; CDR3 protein: CASSGGTGSTDTQYF; CDR3 DNA: TGTGCCAGCAGTGGGGGGACAGGGTCCACAGATACGCAGTATTTT
J gene: TRBJ2-3; clone size: -; D gene: TRBD2; V gene: TRBV18; CDR3 protein: CASSPPGGSAGTSRLGTQYF; CDR3 DNA: TGTGCCAGCTCACCACCCGGGGGCTCGGCCGGGACTAGTAGGCTAGGTACGCAGTATTTT
J gene: TRBJ2-1; clone size: -; D gene: -; V gene: TRBV6-5; CDR3 protein: CASSTGVPANEQFF; CDR3 DNA: TGTGCCAGCAGTACGGGGGTCCCAGCCAATGAGCAGTTCTTC
J gene: TRBJ1-1; clone size: -; D gene: -; V gene: TRBV7-9; CDR3 protein: CASSLKQNTEAFF; CDR3 DNA: TGTGCCAGCAGCTTAAAACAGAACACTGAAGCTTTCTTT
J gene: TRBJ2-3; clone size: -; D gene: -; V gene: TRBV6-6; CDR3 protein: CASGSVVATDTQYF; CDR3 DNA: TGTGCCAGCGGCTCAGTGGTAGCCACAGATACGCAGTATTTT
J gene: TRBJ2-7; clone size: -; D gene: TRBD2; V gene: TRBV30; CDR3 protein: CAWSWGGGPNYEQYF; CDR3 DNA: TGTGCCTGGAGCTGGGGGGGAGGGCCTAACTACGAGCAGTACTTC
J gene: TRBJ1-2; clone size: -; D gene: -; V gene: TRBV5-4; CDR3 protein: CASSLQGLNYGYTF; CDR3 DNA: TGTGCCAGCAGCTTGCAGGGCCTTAACTATGGCTACACCTTC
J gene: TRBJ2-1; clone size: -; D gene: TRBD1; V gene: TRBV11-3; CDR3 protein: CASSPDRVYNEQFF; CDR3 DNA: TGTGCCAGCAGCCCCGACAGGGTATACAATGAGCAGTTCTTC
J gene: TRBJ1-2; clone size: once; D gene: -; V gene: TRBV5-1; CDR3 protein: CASSLGSEISYGYTF; CDR3 DNA: TGCGCCAGCAGCTTGGGGAGTGAAATCTCCTATGGCTACACCTTC
J gene: TRBJ2-3; clone size: -; D gene: TRBD2; V gene: TRBV29-1; CDR3 protein: CSVVLWNGRALGDTQYF; CDR3 DNA: TGCAGCGTTGTATTATGGAACGGGAGGGCCCTCGGAGATACGCAGTATTTT
J gene: TRBJ2-6; clone size: -; D gene: -; V gene: TRBV11-3; CDR3 protein: CASSFGGGYGTGANVLTF; CDR3 DNA: TGTGCCAGCAGCTTCGGCGGAGGGTACGGTACTGGGGCCAACGTCCTGACTTTC
J gene: TRBJ2-7; clone size: once; D gene: TRBD2; V gene: TRBV7-9; CDR3 protein: CASSLVQGGGGEQYF; CDR3 DNA: TGTGCCAGCAGCTTAGTGCAGGGCGGGGGAGGCGAGCAGTACTTC
J gene: TRBJ2-3; clone size: -; D gene: TRBD2; V gene: TRBV2; CDR3 protein: CASSRLAGGPGDTQYF; CDR3 DNA: TGTGCCAGCAGTCGACTAGCGGGGGGGCCTGGAGATACGCAGTATTTT
J gene: TRBJ2-2; clone size: -; D gene: -; V gene: TRBV11-2; CDR3 protein: CASSLETVNTGELFF; CDR3 DNA: TGTGCCAGCAGCTTGGAGACAGTTAACACCGGGGAGCTGTTTTTT
J gene: TRBJ1-5; clone size: -; D gene: -; V gene: TRBV25-1; CDR3 protein: CASSPRTAGWGHQPQHF; CDR3 DNA: TGTGCCAGCAGCCCCCGTACGGCGGGGTGGGGTCACCAGCCCCAGCATTTT
J gene: TRBJ2-2; clone size: few; D gene: -; V gene: TRBV5-4; CDR3 protein: CASSPNPKSPGELFF; CDR3 DNA: TGTGCCAGCAGCCCGAACCCTAAAAGCCCCGGGGAGCTGTTTTTT
J gene: TRBJ2-1; clone size: -; D gene: -; V gene: TRBV30; CDR3 protein: CARAVSSYNEQFF; CDR3 DNA: TGTGCTAGAGCGGTTAGCTCCTACAATGAGCAGTTCTTC
J gene: TRBJ2-1; clone size: -; D gene: -; V gene: TRBV20-1; CDR3 protein: CNAKGLEQFF; CDR3 DNA: TGCAATGCTAAGGGGCTTGAGCAGTTCTTC
J gene: TRBJ1-5; clone size: -; D gene: -; V gene: TRBV5-1; CDR3 protein: CASSLERLGESNQPQHF; CDR3 DNA: TGCGCCAGCAGCTTGGAGAGGCTGGGAGAGTCCAATCAGCCCCAGCATTTT
J gene: TRBJ2-7; clone size: -; D gene: TRBD1; V gene: TRBV5-6; CDR3 protein: CASSYRTGGLTYEQYF; CDR3 DNA: TGTGCCAGCAGCTACCGGACAGGGGGGCTAACCTACGAGCAGTACTTC
J gene: TRBJ2-7; clone size: -; D gene: -; V gene: TRBV7-9; CDR3 protein: CASSLGTASEQYF; CDR3 DNA: TGTGCCAGCAGCTTAGGGACAGCCAGCGAGCAGTACTTC
J gene: TRBJ1-2; clone size: -; D gene: -; V gene: TRBV1; CDR3 protein: CTTQGLANYGYTF; CDR3 DNA: TGCACTACACAGGGGCTCGCTAACTATGGCTACACCTTC
J gene: TRBJ1-5; clone size: -; D gene: TRBD1; V gene: TRBV7-9; CDR3 protein: CASSPTGGINQPQHF; CDR3 DNA: TGTGCCAGCAGCCCCACAGGGGGCATCAATCAGCCCCAGCATTTT
J gene: TRBJ2-3; clone size: few; D gene: -; V gene: TRBV7-3; CDR3 protein: CASSFNYTTDTQYF; CDR3 DNA: TGTGCCAGCAGCTTTAACTACACAACAGATACGCAGTATTTT
J gene: TRBJ2-4; clone size: few; D gene: TRBD2; V gene: TRBV6-5; CDR3 protein: CASSYSRGGKNIQYF; CDR3 DNA: TGTGCCAGCAGTTACTCGCGGGGGGGCAAAAACATTCAGTACTTC
J gene: TRBJ2-5; clone size: -; D gene: -; V gene: TRBV7-9; CDR3 protein: CASRNSQETQYF; CDR3 DNA: TGTGCCAGCAGGAACTCCCAAGAGACCCAGTACTTC
J gene: TRBJ2-3; clone size: -; D gene: TRBD2; V gene: TRBV7-6; CDR3 protein: CASSRLAGTPTSTDTQYF; CDR3 DNA: TGTGCCAGCAGCCGCCTAGCGGGGACTCCAACTAGCACAGATACGCAGTATTTT
J gene: TRBJ2-3; clone size: -; D gene: -; V gene: TRBV27; CDR3 protein: CASNPSWGQIRDTQYF; CDR3 DNA: TGTGCCAGCAATCCCTCGTGGGGGCAGATTCGTGATACGCAGTATTTT
J gene: TRBJ2-1; clone size: once; D gene: TRBD2; V gene: TRBV2; CDR3 protein: CASRLTTSGMADEQFF; CDR3 DNA: TGTGCCAGCAGACTGACGACTAGCGGGATGGCGGATGAGCAGTTCTTC
J gene: TRBJ2-7; clone size: -; D gene: TRBD1; V gene: TRBV2; CDR3 protein: CASGQGISYEQYF; CDR3 DNA: TGTGCCAGCGGACAGGGCATTTCCTACGAGCAGTACTTC
J gene: TRBJ1-2; clone size: -; D gene: TRBD1; V gene: TRBV6-6; CDR3 protein: CASSRTGEHFYGYTF; CDR3 DNA: TGTGCCAGCAGTAGGACAGGAGAACATTTTTATGGCTACACCTTC
J gene: TRBJ1-5; clone size: once; D gene: TRBD1; V gene: TRBV7-2; CDR3 protein: CASSAGTGSWQPQHF; CDR3 DNA: TGTGCCAGCAGCGCCGGGACAGGGTCTTGGCAGCCCCAGCATTTT
J gene: TRBJ2-5; clone size: once; D gene: -; V gene: TRBV2; CDR3 protein: CASSRGAEQETQYF; CDR3 DNA: TGTGCCAGCAGTCGTGGGGCTGAACAAGAGACCCAGTACTTC
J gene: TRBJ1-5; clone size: -; D gene: TRBD1; V gene: TRBV6-1; CDR3 protein: CASSGDRDIQPQHF; CDR3 DNA: TGTGCCAGCAGTGGGGACAGGGATATTCAGCCCCAGCATTTT
J gene: TRBJ1-1; clone size: many; D gene: -; V gene: TRBV7-9; CDR3 protein: CASSRRDVAEAFF; CDR3 DNA: TGTGCCAGCAGCAGGAGGGACGTGGCTGAAGCTTTCTTT
J gene: TRBJ2-5; clone size: -; D gene: TRBD2; V gene: TRBV7-9; CDR3 protein: CASSSPERGEETQYF; CDR3 DNA: TGTGCCAGCAGCTCACCGGAGCGGGGGGAAGAGACCCAGTACTTC
J gene: TRBJ2-7; clone size: -; D gene: TRBD2; V gene: TRBV4-2; CDR3 protein: CASSQGLARYEQYF; CDR3 DNA: TGTGCCAGCAGCCAGGGACTAGCAAGGTACGAGCAGTACTTC
J gene: TRBJ2-1; clone size: few; D gene: TRBD2; V gene: TRBV11-3; CDR3 protein: CASSLGRTSVYNEQFF; CDR3 DNA: TGTGCCAGCAGCTTAGGACGGACTAGCGTATACAATGAGCAGTTCTTC
J gene: TRBJ2-3; clone size: -; D gene: -; V gene: TRBV5-1; CDR3 protein: CASSLGGEWDTQYF; CDR3 DNA: TGCGCCAGCAGCTTGGGCGGGGAGTGGGATACGCAGTATTTT
J gene: TRBJ2-3; clone size: -; D gene: TRBD2; V gene: TRBV6-1; CDR3 protein: CASSERPFKAGAADTQYF; CDR3 DNA: TGTGCCAGCAGTGAACGCCCTTTCAAAGCGGGAGCTGCAGATACGCAGTATTTT
J gene: TRBJ1-1; clone size: once; D gene: TRBD1; V gene: TRBV4-2; CDR3 protein: CASSQTGGNEAFF; CDR3 DNA: TGTGCCAGCAGCCAAACAGGGGGGAATGAAGCTTTCTTT
J gene: TRBJ1-4; clone size: -; D gene: TRBD1; V gene: TRBV18; CDR3 protein: CASSRVQGGNEKLFF; CDR3 DNA: TGTGCCAGCTCGCGCGTGCAGGGGGGAAATGAAAAACTGTTTTTT
J gene: TRBJ2-3; clone size: -; D gene: -; V gene: TRBV11-3; CDR3 protein: CASSLRQGPQYF; CDR3 DNA: TGTGCCAGCAGCTTACGGCAGGGTCCGCAGTATTTT
J gene: TRBJ2-5; clone size: few; D gene: TRBD1; V gene: TRBV5-4; CDR3 protein: CASSGQGRETQYF; CDR3 DNA: TGTGCCAGCAGCGGACAGGGGAGAGAGACCCAGTACTTC